This TCR beta chain was captured in a study of a mutant IDH1 vaccine in newly diagnosed glioma (dated by TCRdb to the early 2020s). For the wider study: Of the 32 patients who were treated, about 62% were male and around 38% were female, and the mean age was roughly 40 years. Longitudinal TCRB deep sequencing was performed for around 23 treated patients wherever samples were available for exploratory analyses. Before enrollment, most patients had been given radiochemotherapy with temozolomide as standard therapy, while the rest had received either radiotherapy alone or temozolomide alone. Peripheral blood samples were drawn at six visits, namely V03 (baseline), V05, V07, V10, V12 and V13. What the study reported, not specific to this receptor: Immune responses induced by the vaccine were seen in roughly 95% of patients across multiple MHC alleles. The authors stated that sample limitations prevented analyses of patient blood samples from being reproduced. Pseudoprogression appeared unrelated to alterations in the top peripheral T cell clonotypes detected by TCRB sequencing. Availability determined which PBMC samples were chosen for TCRB deep sequencing.

Library preparation used the immunoSEQ multiplex PCR assay. Rearranged TCR beta chain sequences were amplified using the hsTCRB Kit according to the manufacturer's protocol. Sequencing of TCRB libraries was carried out on an Illumina MiSeq. On the study's bioinformatics: The kit vendor's proprietary platform handled demultiplexing, trimming and gene mapping. Not all clones reach the TCRdb copy of this immuneACCESS table, which keeps in-frame sequences only. Checked studies attribute under half of the gap to unresolved V genes and leave the rest unexplained. The V and J calls and clone size were taken over from that table, and D and trimming were inferred from the DNA. The sample yields approximately 92,000 clones; over 75% were counted once. Around 7% of the sample is held by the ten biggest clonotypes. The time point tag for this specimen amounts to: baseline, week 1 (first vaccination visit). The meaning of the sample's treatment or condition label: pre-vaccination baseline after standard-of-care therapy. All donors had newly diagnosed IDH1-mutant astrocytomas of WHO grade 3 or 4 that showed loss of nuclear ATRX. The samples were drawn from NOA16, a multicentre, single-arm, open-label phase I trial in Germany that tested a mutant IDH1 peptide vaccine in humans for the first time. Visit V03 blood draws served as the baseline sample for immunogenicity testing. Genomic DNA for TCRB sequencing was isolated from EDTA blood with the DNeasy Blood and Tissue Kit.

From its cysteine to its phenylalanine, the CDR3 spans 19 amino acids. CDR3 DNA only is kept here, 57 bases in frame from base 1. CDR1 and CDR2, per the germline V gene, are SGHVS and FQNEAQ. V is cut back by 1 base and J by 0 bases, with 8 bases in the junction unmatched. To note about this clone: Its binding antigen is unknown. Within one base of it there is no much larger clone, and no base qualities were kept.

The V and J segments used are TRBV7-8 and TRBJ2-7; TRBD2 fits 14 bases in the junction. The clonotype originates from a man in his forties or fifties with glioma. Sequences were derived from PBMCs, sampled from a glioma patient treated with radiotherapy, temozolomide or both. This receptor has the CDR3 CASSLDLGLAGAASYEQYF. The DNA sequence is as follows: TGTGCCAGCAGCTTAGATTTGGGACTAGCGGGGGCAGCCTCCTACGAGCAGTACTTC.